What follows are 4 T cell receptor beta chains derived from one specimen sequenced in a study of blood T cell repertoires in COVID-19. Libraries were prepared by immunoSEQ multiplex PCR; TCRdb keeps only in-frame clonotypes and omits some of them. Of 40,000 to 50,000 clones in the sample, roughly four fifths were seen once. The sequenced material came from peripheral blood. These receptors came from a man aged 35 to 55 with active or convalescent COVID-19.

The chain is built from TRBV15 and TRBJ2-1, with D uncertain. The V gene lost 0 bases and the J gene lost 10 bases, with 13 bases spanning the gap. CDR3 length: 14 amino acids. CDR1 is LNHNV, CDR2 YYDKDF, per germline (reference sequence). DNA of the CDR3: TGTGCCACCAGCAGAGATACGTCGGCAGGAGAGCAGTTCTTC. This encodes CATSRDTSAGEQFF.

In its sample, this clone was seen a few times. This chain uses TRBV6-4 with TRBJ2-1; 12 bases match TRBD2. There are 15 residues in the CDR3. From germline, CDR1 is MRHNA and CDR2 SNTAGT. The junction had 2 bases not matched to a gene; V was cut back by 2 bases and J by 6 bases. CDR3 sequence: CASSDLAGGRNEQFF. In DNA form, the CDR3 reads TGTGCCAGCAGTGACCTAGCGGGGGGGCGCAATGAGCAGTTCTTC.

This clone showed up just once. V usage is TRBV28 and J usage is TRBJ2-1; TRBD2 matches at 7 bases. The CDR3 has 14 residues. Germline loops: CDR1 MDHEN, CDR2 SYDVKM. V shed 2 bases, J shed 3 bases, and the junction held 1 base outside the gene matches. CDR3: CASSLAGVYNEQFF. The CDR3 DNA reads as TGTGCCAGCAGTTTAGCGGGGGTCTACAATGAGCAGTTCTTC.

This clone was observed a handful of times. V gene TRBV28 combines with J gene TRBJ1-2; 8 bases agree with TRBD1. J was trimmed by 0 bases and V by 8 bases; bases with no gene match: 8. There are 15 residues in the CDR3. In germline, CDR1 is MDHEN, CDR2 SYDVKM. CDR3: CASFRTGTTNYGYTF. In DNA form, the CDR3 reads TGTGCCAGCTTCCGGACAGGGACGACTAACTATGGCTACACCTTC.